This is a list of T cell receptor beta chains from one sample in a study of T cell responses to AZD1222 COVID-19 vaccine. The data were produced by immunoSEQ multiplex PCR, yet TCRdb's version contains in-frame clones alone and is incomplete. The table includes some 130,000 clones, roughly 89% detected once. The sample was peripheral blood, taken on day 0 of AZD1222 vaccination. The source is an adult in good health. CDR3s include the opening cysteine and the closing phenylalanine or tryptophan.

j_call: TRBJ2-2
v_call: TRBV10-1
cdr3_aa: CASKAGVFSGELFF

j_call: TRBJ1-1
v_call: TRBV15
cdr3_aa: CATSRDQGTMNTEAFF

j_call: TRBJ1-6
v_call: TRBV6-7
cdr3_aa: CARDLYPGNSPLHF

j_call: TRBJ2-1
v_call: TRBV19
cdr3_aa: CASTPRTSGWSSYNEQFF

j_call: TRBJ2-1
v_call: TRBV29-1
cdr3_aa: CSVEKSHEQFF

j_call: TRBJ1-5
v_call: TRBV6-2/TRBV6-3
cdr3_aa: CASSFDLLEGINQPQHF

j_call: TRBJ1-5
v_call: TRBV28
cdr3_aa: CASSKGGQGNQPQHF

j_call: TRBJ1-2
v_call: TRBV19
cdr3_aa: CASSRADYGYTF

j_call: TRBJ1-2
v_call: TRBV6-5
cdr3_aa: CASTWGTSGGYTF

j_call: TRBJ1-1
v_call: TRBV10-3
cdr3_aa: CAISESLQGANTEAFF

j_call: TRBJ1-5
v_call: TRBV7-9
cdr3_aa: CASSLSVNLYSNQPQHF

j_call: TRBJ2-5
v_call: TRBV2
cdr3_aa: CASSEARGGWETQYF

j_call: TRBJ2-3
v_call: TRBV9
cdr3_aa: CASSEQGVKISDTQYF

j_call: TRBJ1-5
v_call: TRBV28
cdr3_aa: CASTPRGAGNQPQHF

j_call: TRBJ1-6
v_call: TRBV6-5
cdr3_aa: CASSYVGQGEVPLHF

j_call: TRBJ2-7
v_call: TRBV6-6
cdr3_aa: CASSRDRLNYEQYF

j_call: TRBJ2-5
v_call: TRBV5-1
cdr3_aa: CASSLGTSGRVETQYF

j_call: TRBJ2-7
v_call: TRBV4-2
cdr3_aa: CASSQDGRTSGDYEQYF

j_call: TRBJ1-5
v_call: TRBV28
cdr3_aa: CASRSPTGGVSNQPQHF

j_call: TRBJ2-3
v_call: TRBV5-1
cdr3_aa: CASSLGGGTGTDTQYF

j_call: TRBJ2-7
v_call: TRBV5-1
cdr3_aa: CASSLEAGTIGYEQYF

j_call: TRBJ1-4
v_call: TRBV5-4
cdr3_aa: CASSPSISSASDRLLFF

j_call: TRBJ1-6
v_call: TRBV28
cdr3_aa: CASSPSGGSYNSPLHF

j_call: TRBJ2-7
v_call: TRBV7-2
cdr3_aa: CASSPEASGRREQYF

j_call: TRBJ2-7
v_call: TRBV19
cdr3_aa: CASSWTASSYEQYF

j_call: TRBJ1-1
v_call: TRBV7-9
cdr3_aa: CASSLAGSLTEAFF

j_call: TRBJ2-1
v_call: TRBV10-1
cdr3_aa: CASSEREYNEQFF

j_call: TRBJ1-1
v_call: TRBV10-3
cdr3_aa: CAISSDGNTEAFF

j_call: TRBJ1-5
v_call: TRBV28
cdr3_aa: CASSPPPGWDQPQHF

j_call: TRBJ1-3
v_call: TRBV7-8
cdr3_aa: CASRPGRVSSGNTIYF

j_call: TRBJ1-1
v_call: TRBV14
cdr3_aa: CASRLTGGFTEAFF

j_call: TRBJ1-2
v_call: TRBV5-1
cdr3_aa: CASSLGQGDYGYTF

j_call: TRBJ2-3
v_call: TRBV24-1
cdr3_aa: CATSGSRDGATDTQYF

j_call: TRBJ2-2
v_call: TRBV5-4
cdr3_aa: CATQTLVNTGELFF

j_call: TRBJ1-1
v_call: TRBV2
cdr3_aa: CASSANLGVRMNTEAFF

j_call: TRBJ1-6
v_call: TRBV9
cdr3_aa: CASSPDGTGNSPLHF

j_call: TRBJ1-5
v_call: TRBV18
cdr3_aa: CASSPDVGQPQHF

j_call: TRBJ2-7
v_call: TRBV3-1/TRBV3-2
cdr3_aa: CASSQIGGFGYEQYF

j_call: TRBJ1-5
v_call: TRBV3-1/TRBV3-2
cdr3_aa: CASSQDRGLTENQPQHF

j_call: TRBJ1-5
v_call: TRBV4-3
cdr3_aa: CASSQVPNQPQHF